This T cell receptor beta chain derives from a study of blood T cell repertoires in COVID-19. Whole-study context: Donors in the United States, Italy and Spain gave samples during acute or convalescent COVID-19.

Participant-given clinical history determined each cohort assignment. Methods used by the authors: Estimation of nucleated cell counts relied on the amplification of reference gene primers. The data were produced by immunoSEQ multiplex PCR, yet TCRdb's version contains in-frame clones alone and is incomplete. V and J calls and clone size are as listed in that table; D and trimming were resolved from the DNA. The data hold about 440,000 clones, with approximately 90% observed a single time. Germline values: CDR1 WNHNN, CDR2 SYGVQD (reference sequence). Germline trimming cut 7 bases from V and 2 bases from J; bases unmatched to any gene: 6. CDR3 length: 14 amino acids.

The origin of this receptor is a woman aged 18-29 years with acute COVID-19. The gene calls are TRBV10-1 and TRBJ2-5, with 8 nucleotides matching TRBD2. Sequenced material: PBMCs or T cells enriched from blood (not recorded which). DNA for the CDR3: TGCGCCAGCAACAGCGGGAGTGGTCAAGAGACCCAGTACTTC. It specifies CASNSGSGQETQYF.